Presented here are 21 T cell receptor beta chains from one specimen sequenced in a study of CDR3 diversity in severe acne. Using its own MiXCR run on the PCR reads, TCRdb lists one record per CDR3 protein. The sample comprises fewer than 100,000 distinct CDR3 sequences, over 40% of which are singletons, and approximately 15% rests with the top ten. The sample was blood. These receptors all stem from a male donor in good health, without acne.

In its sample, this clonotype was seen many times. This could be a read error, since a much larger clone is one nucleotide away. The chain couples TRBV20-1 to TRBJ2-1; 16 nucleotides line up with TRBD2. The CDR3 sequence is 15 residues long. Germline CDR1 reads DFQATT; CDR2 reads SNEGSKA (reference sequence). J lost 2 bases, V lost 5 bases, and 0 bases had no gene match. The CDR3 DNA reads as TGCAGTGCTGGGACTAGCGGGGGGGCCTACAATGAGCAGTTCTTC. Protein product: CSAGTSGGAYNEQFF.

The rearrangement uses TRBV6-1 and TRBJ2-6; possibly TRBD1 for D (5 bases). The CDR3 is made up of 15 amino acids. V lost 4 bases, J lost 0 bases, and 7 bases lay in between. Germline CDR1 and CDR2: MNHNS and SASEGT. CDR3 nucleotides: TGTGCCAGCAGTGTCAGGGCCTCTGGGGCCAACGTCCTGACTTTC. It translates to CASSVRASGANVLTF.

This clonotype has at least ten counts. The chain is built from TRBV5-6 and TRBJ1-1; the D is unclear. V shed 0 bases and J shed 1 base, with 10 bases lying between them. The CDR3 loop spans 15 amino acids. Germline V gives CDR1 SGHDT, CDR2 YYEEEE. CDR3 loop: CASSLVTSSNTEAFF. The DNA for the CDR3 is TGTGCCAGCAGCTTGGTGACAAGTTCGAACACTGAAGCTTTCTTT.

The table lists this clonotype with many counts. The chain links TRBV19 to TRBJ2-7, with 7 bases fitting TRBD2. The J segment lost 6 bases and the V segment lost 9 bases, leaving 8 bases of the junction unmatched. The germline V gene has CDR1 LNHDA and CDR2 SQIVND (reference sequence). The CDR3 consists of 12 residues. The CDR3 DNA is TGTGCCAGCCCTACCGCGGGGGTCGAGCAGTACTTC. This codes for CASPTAGVEQYF.

This clonotype has a handful of counts. V gene TRBV2 combines with J gene TRBJ2-7; D remains ambiguous. Germline V gives CDR1 SNHLY, CDR2 FYNNEI. The CDR3 runs 13 residues. V lost 6 bases and J lost 0, with 9 bases in between. The chain's CDR3 is CASSPTASYEQYF. CDR3 nucleotides: TGTGCCAGCAGCCCCACGGCCTCCTACGAGCAGTACTTC.

This clonotype has at least ten counts. The V and J genes are TRBV7-2 and TRBJ2-1; 13 bases fit TRBD2. The V gene end was trimmed by 2 bases and the J gene end by 7 bases; junction bases not matched to a gene: 11. CDR1 SGHTA and CDR2 FQGNSA come from the germline V gene. The CDR3 is 18 residues long. Here the CDR3 DNA reads TGTGCCAGCAGCTTACGAAGGGCACTAGCGGGAGGGCTGAATGAGCAGTTCTTC. It specifies CASSLRRALAGGLNEQFF.

This clonotype was observed once. The genes are TRBV20-1 and TRBJ1-5, with TRBD1 as a possible D gene (5 bases). CDR3 length: 15 residues. Germline values: CDR1 DFQATT, CDR2 SNEGSKA (reference sequence). The CDR3 DNA reads as TGCAGCACCAGGGCTTCGGGGCCTACCAATCAGCCCCAGCATTTT. Protein product: CSTRASGPTNQPQHF.

Turning to this clonotype: Its ends do not fully match the called genes, so a read error is possible. The rearrangement links TRBV25-1 to TRBJ1-5, with 11 bases aligning to TRBD1. The germline V gene encodes CDR1 MGHDK and CDR2 SYGVNS. The CDR3 has 15 amino acids. The CDR3 nucleotides are TGCGCCAGCAGCTTGGGACAGGGGGGGGGTCAGCCCCAGCATTTT. Its translation: CASSLGQGGGQPQHF.

The rearrangement links TRBV5-1 to TRBJ2-7; D perhaps matches TRBD1 (7 bases). The CDR3 covers 14 residues. The germline V and J ends were trimmed by 1 base and 3 bases, with 11 bases remaining between them. The germline gives CDR1 SGHRS, CDR2 YFSETQ. This CDR3 is CASSLQGGDYEQYF. The CDR3 nucleotides are TGCGCCAGCAGCTTGCAGGGGGGAGACTACGAGCAGTACTTC.

This CDR3 reads CASSGSGSGSAEQYF. CDR3 DNA sequence: TGTGCCAGCAGCGGTAGCGGGAGCGGTTCCGCCGAGCAGTACTTC. V usage is TRBV25-1 and J usage is TRBJ2-7; 9 bases map to TRBD2. The germline CDR1 and CDR2 sequences are MGHDK and SYGVNS. V lost 6 bases and J lost 6; bases outside the gene matches: 12. The length of the CDR3 is 15 residues.

J is TRBJ1-5 and V is TRBV10-3; TRBD1 matches 10 bases. This CDR3 spans 15 amino acids. Germline CDR1 and CDR2: ENHRY and SYGVKD. V dropped 6 bases and J dropped 3; count of bases not matched to a gene: 5. CDR3 amino acids: CAISSDRGPNQPQHF. As DNA, the CDR3 is TGTGCCATCAGCTCCGACAGGGGGCCCAATCAGCCCCAGCATTTT.

The chain couples TRBV7-3 to TRBJ2-2; D remains unclear. This CDR3 has 14 amino acids. In germline, CDR1 is SGHTA, CDR2 FQGTGA. The germline V and J ends were trimmed by 1 base and 4 bases, with 7 bases remaining between them. The CDR3 DNA reads TGTGCCAGCAGCTTAATCCGTAGCACCGGGGAGCTGTTTTTT. Its translation is CASSLIRSTGELFF. Full variable domain (missing parts from reference TRBV7-3 and TRBJ2-2): GAGVSQTPSNKVTEKGKYVELRCDPISGHTALYWYRQSLGQGPEFLIYFQGTGAADDSGLPNDRFFAVRPEGSVSTLKIQRTERGDSAVYLCASSLIRSTGELFFGEGSRLTVL.

This clonotype was seen more than once but under ten times. This chain links TRBV6-5 with TRBJ1-5; perhaps TRBD1 as D (6 bases). This CDR3 region has 15 residues. From germline, CDR1 is MNHEY and CDR2 SVGAGI. Trimming removed 4 bases from V and 5 bases from J, with 15 bases in between. The CDR3 loop is CASSSGTRGYQPQHF. CDR3 nucleotides: TGTGCCAGCAGTTCCGGGACAAGGGGCTATCAGCCCCAGCATTTT.

This clonotype was counted at least ten times. V and J are TRBV5-1 and TRBJ2-1; 10 bases line up with TRBD2. This CDR3 is built from 16 residues. Trimming at V came to 2 bases and at J to 1 base, leaving 3 bases not matched to a gene. The germline gives CDR1 SGHRS, CDR2 YFSETQ. The CDR3 reads CASSFGSGGSYNEQFF. Here the CDR3 DNA reads TGCGCCAGCAGCTTCGGTAGCGGGGGGTCCTACAATGAGCAGTTCTTC. The full variable domain, its missing parts supplied by reference TRBV5-1 and TRBJ2-1, is KAGVTQTPRYLIKTRGQQVTLSCSPISGHRSVSWYQQTPGQGLQFLFEYFSETQRNKGNFPGRFSGRQFSNSRSEMNVSTLELGDSALYLCASSFGSGGSYNEQFFGPGTRLTVL.

This clonotype was counted between two and nine times. The J gene is TRBJ2-7, the V gene TRBV24-1; D may be TRBD1 or TRBD2 (5 bases each). The CDR3 is 16 residues long. The germline V and J ends were trimmed by 4 bases and 3 bases, with 18 bases remaining between them. Germline V gives CDR1 KGHDR, CDR2 SFDVKD. CDR3 in amino acids: CATSDSHRDLLYEQYF. Written as DNA, the CDR3 is TGTGCCACCAGTGACAGCCACCGGGACCTTCTCTACGAGCAGTACTTC.

This chain connects TRBV5-1 to TRBJ2-7, with 9 bases matching TRBD2. V shed 9 bases and J 4 bases; nucleotides not matched to a gene: 17. Per the germline V gene, CDR1 is SGHRS and CDR2 is YFSETQ. The CDR3 contains 16 residues. CDR3 loop: CANPAAGGLPPYEQYF. The CDR3 DNA is TGCGCCAACCCGGCAGCGGGAGGACTGCCCCCATACGAGCAGTACTTC.

This clonotype showed up just a few times. V is TRBV5-4 and J is TRBJ2-6; 8 bases align to TRBD2. Germline loops: CDR1 SGHNT, CDR2 YYREEE (reference sequence). The CDR3 spans 15 residues. V shed 4 bases and J 2 bases; nucleotides not matched to a gene: 2. The DNA for the CDR3 is TGTGCCAGCAGCCCGGGGGGGACTGGGGCCAACGTCCTGACTTTC. The encoded protein is CASSPGGTGANVLTF. The entire variable domain, with the rest obtained from reference TRBV5-4 and TRBJ2-6, is as follows: ETGVTQSPTHLIKTRGQQVTLRCSSQSGHNTVSWYQQALGQGPQFIFQYYREEENGRGNFPPRFSGLQFPNYSSELNVNALELDDSALYLCASSPGGTGANVLTFGAGSRLTVL.

The CDR3 spells CASSHAGRLAGSGEETQYF. In DNA form, the CDR3 reads TGTGCCAGCAGCCATGCCGGGAGACTAGCGGGATCAGGTGAAGAGACCCAGTACTTC. The chain is built from TRBV11-3 and TRBJ2-5; 11 bases are a match to TRBD2. Germline CDR1 is SGHNT and CDR2 is YENEEA. V trimming: 5 bases; J trimming: 3 bases; junction bases outside the gene matches: 17. This CDR3 contains 19 residues.

This clonotype has ten or more counts. CDR3 nucleotide sequence: TGTGCCAGCAGTTTATCCGGGGCCGAGCAGTACTTC. Its translation is CASSLSGAEQYF. This sequence joins TRBV28 and TRBJ2-7; D is tentatively TRBD1 or TRBD2 (5 bases each). This CDR3 spans 12 amino acids. Germline V CDR1 and CDR2: MDHEN, SYDVKM. Trimming cost V 1 base and J 6 bases, with 7 bases left between them.

The chain recombines TRBV10-2 with TRBJ1-1, with D possibly being TRBD1 (6 bases). CDR3 length: 14 residues. Germline lookup yields CDR1 WSHSY and CDR2 SAAADI. Trimming took 6 bases from V and 3 from J, leaving 14 bases between them. CDR3 sequence reads: CASRDSRGYTEAFF. The CDR3 nucleotides are TGCGCCAGCAGGGATAGCAGGGGATACACTGAAGCTTTCTTT.

The chain is built from TRBV2 and TRBJ2-2, with 9 bases that match TRBD2. The CDR3 extends over 16 amino acids. V lost 7 bases, J lost 1 base, and 7 bases stayed unmatched. CDR1 is SNHLY and CDR2 is FYNNEI in the germline V gene. CDR3: CASNSGGVENTGELFF. In DNA, the CDR3 is TGTGCCAGCAATAGCGGGGGAGTAGAGAACACCGGGGAGCTGTTTTTT.